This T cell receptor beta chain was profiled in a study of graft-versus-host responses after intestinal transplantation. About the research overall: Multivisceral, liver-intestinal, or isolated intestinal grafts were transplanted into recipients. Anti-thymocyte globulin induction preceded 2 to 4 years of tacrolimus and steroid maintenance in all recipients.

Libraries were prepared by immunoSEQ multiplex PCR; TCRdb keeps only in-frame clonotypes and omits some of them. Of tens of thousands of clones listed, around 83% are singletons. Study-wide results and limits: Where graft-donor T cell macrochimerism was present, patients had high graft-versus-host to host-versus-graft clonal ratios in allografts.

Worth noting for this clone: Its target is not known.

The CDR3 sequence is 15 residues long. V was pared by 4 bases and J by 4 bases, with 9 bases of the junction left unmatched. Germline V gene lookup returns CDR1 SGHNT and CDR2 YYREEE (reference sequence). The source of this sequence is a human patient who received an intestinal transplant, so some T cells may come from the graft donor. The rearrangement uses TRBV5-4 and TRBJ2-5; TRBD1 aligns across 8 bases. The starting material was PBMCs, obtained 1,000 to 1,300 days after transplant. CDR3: CASSRGGTGGETQYF. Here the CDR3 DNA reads TGTGCCAGCAGCCGAGGGGGGACAGGTGGAGAGACCCAGTACTTC.